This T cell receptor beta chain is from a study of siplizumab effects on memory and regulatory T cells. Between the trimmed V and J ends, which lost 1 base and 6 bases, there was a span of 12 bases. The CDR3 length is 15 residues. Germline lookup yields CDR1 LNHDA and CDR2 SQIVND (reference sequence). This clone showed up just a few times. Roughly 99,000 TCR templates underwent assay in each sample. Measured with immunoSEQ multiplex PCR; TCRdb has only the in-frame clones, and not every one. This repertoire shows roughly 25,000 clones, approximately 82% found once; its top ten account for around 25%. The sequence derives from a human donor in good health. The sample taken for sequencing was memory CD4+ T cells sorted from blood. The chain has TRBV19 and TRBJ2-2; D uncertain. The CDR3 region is CASSIAGRRAGELFF. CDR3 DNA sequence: TGTGCCAGTAGTATAGCCGGAAGACGGGCCGGGGAGCTGTTTTTT. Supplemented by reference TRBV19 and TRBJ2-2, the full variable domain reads DGGITQSPKYLFRKEGQNVTLSCEQNLNHDAMYWYRQDPGQGLRLIYYSQIVNDFQKGDIAEGYSVSREKKESFPLTVTSAQKNPTAFYLCASSIAGRRAGELFFGEGSRLTVL.